These 29 T cell receptor beta chains came from one sample sequenced in a study of cytomegalovirus exposure and HLA in healthy donors. Generated by immunoSEQ multiplex PCR, the TCRdb table keeps only in-frame clones and is missing some. The sample holds some 140,000 clones, 86% seen once. The sample consisted of PBMCs. Receptors originate from a human donor in good health.

The chain recombines TRBV4-1 with TRBJ2-7; D is possibly TRBD2 (5 bases). V lost 0 bases and J lost 3, with 15 bases in between. This CDR3 has 16 residues. The V gene's germline CDR1 is MGHRA and CDR2 YSYEKL. The CDR3, as DNA: TGCGCCAGCAGCCAAGAGCAGCGAGAGGGTAGCTACGAGCAGTACTTC. It is translated as CASSQEQREGSYEQYF.

The V and J genes are TRBV2 and TRBJ1-4, with D possibly being TRBD1 (5 bases). Trimming removed 7 bases from V and 0 bases from J, with 12 bases in between. Germline CDR1 SNHLY, CDR2 FYNNEI. The CDR3 runs 15 residues. The CDR3 DNA follows: TGTGCCAGCACAAGTAAGGGGACAACTAATGAAAAACTGTTTTTT. Its protein is CASTSKGTTNEKLFF.

V and J are TRBV15 and TRBJ1-5, with D maybe TRBD1 (5 bases). CDR1 is LNHNV and CDR2 is YYDKDF in the germline V gene (reference sequence). Trimming stripped 5 bases from V and 1 base from J, with 24 bases between. This CDR3 region has 19 residues. For the CDR3, the DNA is TGTGCCACCAGCCCCAAGATTAAGACAGTCAAACCCAGCAATCAGCCCCAGCATTTT. Translating gives CATSPKIKTVKPSNQPQHF.

This sequence joins TRBV27 and TRBJ1-1, with no clear D. Trimming removed 2 bases from V and 5 bases from J, with 9 bases in between. The CDR3 is 13 amino acids. The germline V gene encodes CDR1 MNHEY and CDR2 SMNVEV (reference sequence). CDR3 in DNA: TGTGCCAGCAGTTTAGGAGGTGAGACTGAAGCTTTCTTT. This encodes CASSLGGETEAFF.

This rearrangement joins TRBV25-1 to TRBJ2-3, with D possibly matching TRBD2 (6 bases). The CDR3 covers 18 residues. Trimming pared 2 bases from V and 2 bases from J, leaving 20 bases between. Germline V lookup: CDR1 MGHDK, CDR2 SYGVNS. The CDR3 sequence is CASSEGWDFQLATDTQYF. The CDR3 DNA follows: TGTGCCAGCAGTGAAGGTTGGGACTTTCAACTCGCCACAGATACGCAGTATTTT.

The genes are TRBV29-1 and TRBJ1-5; D perhaps matches TRBD1 (5 bases). The CDR3 sequence is 14 residues long. Germline V lookup: CDR1 SQVTM, CDR2 ANQGSEA. V lost 6 bases, J lost 5 bases, and 17 bases lay in between. In DNA, the CDR3 is TGCAGCGTCGCCGAGTCTCAGGGTGATCAGCCCCAGCATTTT. Encoded protein: CSVAESQGDQPQHF. Using reference TRBV29-1 and TRBJ1-5 for the parts outside the CDR3, the full variable domain is SAVISQKPSRDICQRGTSLTIQCQVDSQVTMMFWYRQQPGQSLTLIATANQGSEATYESGFVIDKFPISRPNLTFSTLTVSNMSPEDSSIYLCSVAESQGDQPQHFGDGTRLSIL.

The table lists this clone with a few counts. The chain employs TRBV2 and TRBJ1-5; D ambiguous. Trimming cost V 8 bases and J 5 bases, with 16 bases left between them. There are 14 residues in the CDR3. Germline CDR1 reads SNHLY; CDR2 reads FYNNEI. CDR3 residues: CASSSVTGDQPQHF. The CDR3 coding sequence is TGTGCCAGCTCAAGCGTAACCGGGGATCAGCCCCAGCATTTT.

The rearrangement joins TRBV6-1 to TRBJ1-5, with TRBD1 as a possible D gene (5 bases). This CDR3 has 15 amino acids. V shed 8 bases and J shed 0 bases, with 14 bases lying between them. The germline V gene encodes CDR1 MNHNS and CDR2 SASEGT. CDR3: CASVWGRVSNQPQHF. The CDR3 nucleotides are TGTGCCAGCGTTTGGGGCAGGGTTAGCAATCAGCCCCAGCATTTT.

The chain combines TRBV7-6 with TRBJ1-1, with D perhaps matching TRBD1 (6 bases). V gave up 5 bases and J gave up 0 bases, with 19 bases separating them. The V gene's germline CDR1 is SGHVS and CDR2 FNYEAQ. CDR3 length equals 17 residues. The CDR3 DNA is TGTGCCAGCAGCCCGAATCGGGGGGCCGTGATGAACACTGAAGCTTTCTTT. It is translated as CASSPNRGAVMNTEAFF.

The chain joins TRBV27 to TRBJ1-5; 7 nucleotides match TRBD1. The V and J ends lost 3 bases and 3 bases, in that order; junction bases with no gene match: 2. Germline V gives CDR1 MNHEY, CDR2 SMNVEV (reference sequence). The CDR3 is made up of 14 amino acids. In nucleotides, the CDR3 is TGTGCCAGCAGTTTCGGGACAGTCAATCAGCCCCAGCATTTT. Amino acid sequence: CASSFGTVNQPQHF.

The rearrangement links TRBV28 to TRBJ2-7; 9 nucleotides agree with TRBD1. CDR3 length: 17 amino acids. J was trimmed by 7 bases and V by 2 bases; bases with no gene match: 15. CDR1 is MDHEN, CDR2 SYDVKM, per germline. CDR3 amino acids: CASSLPPSGTGLREQYF. The CDR3, as DNA: TGTGCCAGCAGTTTACCCCCCTCCGGGACAGGGCTAAGAGAGCAGTACTTC.

This sequence joins TRBV6-6 and TRBJ2-3, with 10 positions matching TRBD2. J was trimmed by 8 bases and V by 5 bases; bases with no gene match: 4. This CDR3 comprises 13 residues. The germline V gene has CDR1 MNHNY and CDR2 SVGAGI (reference sequence). CDR3 sequence (DNA): TGTGCCAGCAGTCTAGCGGGAGCACGTACGCAGTATTTT. Residues: CASSLAGARTQYF.

Ten or more counts support this clone. The chain has TRBV28 and TRBJ2-7; D may be TRBD2 (5 bases). The length of the CDR3 is 14 residues. Germline V lookup: CDR1 MDHEN, CDR2 SYDVKM. Trimming removed 6 bases at V and 0 bases at J, with 12 bases between. CDR3 residues: CASSRTGNSYEQYF. CDR3 coding DNA: TGTGCCAGCAGCCGAACGGGAAACTCCTACGAGCAGTACTTC.

This clone came up once. The rearrangement joins TRBV6-6 to TRBJ1-5; TRBD1 might be the D (5 bases). Germline V gene data show CDR1 as MNHNY and CDR2 as SVGAGI (reference sequence). This CDR3 is built from 14 residues. The V and J ends lost 7 bases and 3 bases respectively, with 13 bases between them. Here the CDR3 DNA reads TGTGCCAGCACCCCGGGGGTGTACAATCAGCCCCAGCATTTT. It is translated as CASTPGVYNQPQHF.

As concerns this clone: The junction departs from germline at one end; a sequencing error may be responsible. V gene TRBV27 combines with J gene TRBJ2-7; 9 bases align to TRBD1. The CDR3 spans 11 residues. Looked up from germline, CDR1 is MNHEY and CDR2 is SMNVEV (reference sequence). The CDR3 reads CASSTPDRGDF. The CDR3 DNA follows: TGTGCCAGCAGTACCCCGGACAGGGGTGACTTC.

V gene TRBV5-1 combines with J gene TRBJ2-5, with a possible D match to TRBD2 (6 bases). The CDR3 has 14 residues. The ends were cut back, 3 bases at V and 4 bases at J, with 13 bases in the middle. Germline V lookup: CDR1 SGHRS, CDR2 YFSETQ. The DNA of the CDR3 is TGCGCCAGCAGCTCCTCCTGGAGGGCAGAGACCCAGTACTTC. This encodes CASSSSWRAETQYF.

This sequence joins TRBV7-9 and TRBJ1-1; D is ambiguous. Germline values: CDR1 SEHNR, CDR2 FQNEAQ (reference sequence). The CDR3 totals 14 residues. V was cut by 5 bases and J by 0 bases, with 10 bases left in between. CDR3 loop: CASSPKSMNTEAFF. The DNA of the CDR3 is TGTGCCAGCAGCCCTAAAAGTATGAACACTGAAGCTTTCTTT.

Turning to this clone: The sample holds other DNA sequences that translate to the same CDR3. The CDR3 loop is CASSELAGGPETQYF. The CDR3, as DNA: TGTGCCAGCAGTGAACTAGCGGGAGGGCCGGAGACCCAGTACTTC. The rearrangement joins TRBV6-1 to TRBJ2-5; 12 bases line up with TRBD2. The CDR3 is 15 residues long. Germline lookup yields CDR1 MNHNS and CDR2 SASEGT. Trimming at V came to 2 bases and at J to 5 bases, leaving 3 bases not matched to a gene.

The chain recombines TRBV4-1 with TRBJ2-7; no clear D gene. The CDR3 is 14 residues long. Germline V gene lookup returns CDR1 MGHRA and CDR2 YSYEKL. The V end was cut by 4 bases, the J end by 3 bases, with 13 bases between. The CDR3 loop is CASSLAPVGYEQYF. CDR3 nucleotide sequence: TGCGCCAGCAGCCTCGCGCCGGTTGGCTACGAGCAGTACTTC.

The chain has TRBV5-1 and TRBJ2-1; 7 bases are a match to TRBD1. Germline V gives CDR1 SGHRS, CDR2 YFSETQ. The V segment lost 3 bases and the J segment 7 bases; nucleotides outside the gene matches: 10. This CDR3 contains 15 residues. CDR3 nucleotides: TGCGCCAGCAGCTCGACGGGACAGCCTACGAATGAGCAGTTCTTC. Protein: CASSSTGQPTNEQFF.

The rearrangement uses TRBV11-2 and TRBJ2-1; D is ambiguous. The CDR3 extends over 13 amino acids. Germline CDR1 is SGHAT and CDR2 is FQNNGV. The V end was cut by 4 bases, the J end by 2 bases, with 6 bases between. DNA of the CDR3: TGTGCCAGCAGCTCTTATACCTACAATGAGCAGTTCTTC. Translating gives CASSSYTYNEQFF.

This clone was picked up a small number of times. In DNA form, the CDR3 reads TGTGCCTGGAGCGACGGGACAGGGTACTACGAGCAGTACTTC. This codes for CAWSDGTGYYEQYF. The chain combines TRBV30 with TRBJ2-7, with 9 bases aligning to TRBD1. The J segment lost 3 bases and the V segment lost 3 bases, leaving 6 bases of the junction unmatched. This CDR3 contains 14 residues. Germline CDR1 GTSNPN, CDR2 SVGIG (reference sequence).

J is TRBJ2-5 and V is TRBV6-6; perhaps TRBD1 as D (6 bases). Germline V lookup: CDR1 MNHNY, CDR2 SVGAGI (reference sequence). V gave up 2 bases and J gave up 5 bases, with 9 bases separating them. The CDR3 contains 13 residues. The DNA for the CDR3 is TGTGCCAGCAGTTACGACAGGTTCGAGACCCAGTACTTC. Protein: CASSYDRFETQYF.

V gene TRBV27 combines with J gene TRBJ1-2; D gene unclear. The V gene lost 0 bases and the J gene lost 0 bases, with 8 bases spanning the gap. The CDR3 runs 15 residues. Germline CDR1 reads MNHEY; CDR2 reads SMNVEV (reference sequence). CDR3 protein: CASSLSRTANYGYTF. The CDR3 nucleotides are TGTGCCAGCAGTTTATCGAGAACAGCTAACTATGGCTACACCTTC.

The J gene is TRBJ2-7, the V gene TRBV19; possibly TRBD1 for D (5 bases). The CDR3 has 15 residues. Trimming pared 0 bases from V and 2 bases from J, leaving 11 bases between. Germline V lookup: CDR1 LNHDA, CDR2 SQIVND (reference sequence). CDR3 in amino acids: CASSIDLDRAYEQYF. CDR3 coding DNA: TGTGCCAGTAGTATAGACCTCGACAGAGCCTACGAGCAGTACTTC.

The chain combines TRBV5-1 with TRBJ2-5; 11 bases agree with TRBD1. J gave up 1 base and V 7 bases, and 6 bases lay outside the gene matches. The CDR3 consists of 15 residues. Germline V lookup: CDR1 SGHRS, CDR2 YFSETQ. The DNA for the CDR3 is TGCGCCAGCGCCACCGGACAGGGGGCCCAAGAGACCCAGTACTTC. Translated: CASATGQGAQETQYF.

V usage is TRBV7-2 and J usage is TRBJ2-1; D is unresolved. This CDR3 spans 15 amino acids. The germline V and J ends were trimmed by 1 base and 0 bases, with 7 bases remaining between them. CDR1 and CDR2 from the germline V gene are SGHTA and FQGNSA. CDR3 bases: TGTGCCAGCAGCTTAGACGTGAGCTCCTACAATGAGCAGTTCTTC. Encoded protein: CASSLDVSSYNEQFF.

The CDR3 loop is CAIRETSGAGGEQYF. In nucleotides, the CDR3 is TGTGCCATCAGGGAAACTAGCGGAGCCGGTGGCGAGCAGTACTTC. The chain is built from TRBV10-3 and TRBJ2-7, with 8 nucleotides matching TRBD2. The CDR3 is made up of 15 amino acids. Germline CDR1 reads ENHRY; CDR2 reads SYGVKD. V was clipped by 6 bases and J by 6 bases; unmatched bases: 13.

The chain carries TRBV19 and TRBJ2-4; D uncertain. Germline lookup yields CDR1 LNHDA and CDR2 SQIVND (reference sequence). This CDR3 is 14 amino acids long. Trimming left V 4 bases short and J 3 bases short, with 10 bases between. The CDR3 is CASSTWAGKNIQYF. For the CDR3, the DNA is TGTGCCAGTAGTACCTGGGCCGGCAAAAACATTCAGTACTTC.